These T cell receptor beta chains were read from a single sample in a study of blood T cell repertoires in COVID-19. Sequencing used immunoSEQ multiplex PCR; TCRdb keeps in-frame clones, though not all of them. The table shows 150,000 to 200,000 clones, with about 85% occurring only once. Sample: peripheral blood. Receptors were obtained from a man between 60 and 70 years old with acute or convalescent COVID-19. Each CDR3 is given with its conserved first and last residue. Fields, in order: CDR3 protein, CDR3 DNA, V gene, J gene, clone size, D gene. A D gene is named only where the DNA matches it firmly. Only part of the rows carry a size: once, few, many, or a class if the clone is expanded.

CDR3 protein: CAAGDTQYF; CDR3 DNA: TGTGCCGCCGGAGATACGCAGTATTTT; V gene: TRBV7-9; J gene: TRBJ2-3; clone size: NA; D gene: NA
CDR3 protein: CSVRTTYEQYF; CDR3 DNA: TGCAGTGTCAGGACAACCTACGAGCAGTACTTC; V gene: TRBV20-1; J gene: TRBJ2-7; clone size: NA; D gene: NA
CDR3 protein: CATQGPGNTIYF; CDR3 DNA: TGTGCCACTCAGGGGCCTGGAAACACCATATATTTT; V gene: TRBV12-3/TRBV12-4; J gene: TRBJ1-3; clone size: NA; D gene: NA
CDR3 protein: CASSLGGRSTGELFF; CDR3 DNA: TGTGCCAGCAGCCTCGGAGGGCGGTCCACCGGGGAGCTGTTTTTT; V gene: TRBV11-3; J gene: TRBJ2-2; clone size: NA; D gene: NA
CDR3 protein: CASSSGQGARYEQYF; CDR3 DNA: TGCGCCAGCAGCTCGGGACAGGGGGCGCGCTACGAGCAGTACTTC; V gene: TRBV5-1; J gene: TRBJ2-7; clone size: NA; D gene: TRBD1
CDR3 protein: CATSRGRAKLFF; CDR3 DNA: TGTGCCACCTCACGGGGGAGGGCAAAACTGTTTTTT; V gene: TRBV15; J gene: TRBJ1-4; clone size: once; D gene: NA
CDR3 protein: CASSPGLAGDEQFF; CDR3 DNA: TGTGCCAGCAGCCCGGGACTAGCGGGAGACGAGCAGTTCTTC; V gene: TRBV5-4; J gene: TRBJ2-1; clone size: NA; D gene: TRBD2
CDR3 protein: CASSVATRTGPGGYTF; CDR3 DNA: TGTGCCAGCAGCGTAGCTACGCGGACAGGGCCGGGCGGCTACACCTTC; V gene: TRBV9; J gene: TRBJ1-2; clone size: NA; D gene: TRBD1
CDR3 protein: CASSGDRGNTIYF; CDR3 DNA: TGTGCCAGCAGCGGGGACAGGGGAAACACCATATATTTT; V gene: TRBV7-3; J gene: TRBJ1-3; clone size: NA; D gene: TRBD1
CDR3 protein: CASSTRGERGTYNEQFF; CDR3 DNA: TGCGCCAGCAGTACACGTGGGGAGCGGGGGACATACAATGAGCAGTTCTTC; V gene: TRBV23-1; J gene: TRBJ2-1; clone size: NA; D gene: TRBD2
CDR3 protein: CAISGDSSGYTF; CDR3 DNA: TGTGCCATCAGTGGGGACAGTTCTGGCTACACCTTC; V gene: TRBV10-3; J gene: TRBJ1-2; clone size: NA; D gene: TRBD1
CDR3 protein: CATTTGGRGWETQYF; CDR3 DNA: TGTGCCACCACAACAGGGGGCAGGGGATGGGAGACCCAGTACTTC; V gene: TRBV5-8; J gene: TRBJ2-5; clone size: NA; D gene: TRBD1
CDR3 protein: CASTNYGQLMKGYTF; CDR3 DNA: TGTGCCAGCACCAACTATGGACAGTTAATGAAAGGCTACACCTTC; V gene: TRBV6-5; J gene: TRBJ1-2; clone size: NA; D gene: NA
CDR3 protein: CASSLQGSYEQYF; CDR3 DNA: TGTGCCAGCAGCCTGCAGGGTTCCTACGAGCAGTACTTC; V gene: TRBV14; J gene: TRBJ2-7; clone size: NA; D gene: NA
CDR3 protein: CASSESGNSGNTIYF; CDR3 DNA: TGTGCCAGCAGTGAGTCGGGGAACTCTGGAAACACCATATATTTT; V gene: TRBV28; J gene: TRBJ1-3; clone size: NA; D gene: NA
CDR3 protein: CASSRGSYTEAFF; CDR3 DNA: TGTGCCAGCAGCCGCGGCAGTTACACTGAAGCTTTCTTT; V gene: TRBV7-9; J gene: TRBJ1-1; clone size: NA; D gene: NA
CDR3 protein: CASSLAQGIGGYEQYF; CDR3 DNA: TGTGCCAGCAGCTTAGCTCAGGGGATCGGTGGGTACGAGCAGTACTTC; V gene: TRBV11-2; J gene: TRBJ2-7; clone size: NA; D gene: NA
CDR3 protein: CASSPRGGDNEQFF; CDR3 DNA: TGTGCCAGCAGCCCAAGGGGGGGGGACAATGAGCAGTTCTTC; V gene: TRBV5-4; J gene: TRBJ2-1; clone size: NA; D gene: NA
CDR3 protein: CASSEANYGYTF; CDR3 DNA: TGTGCCAGCAGTGAGGCAAACTATGGCTACACCTTC; V gene: TRBV2; J gene: TRBJ1-2; clone size: NA; D gene: NA
CDR3 protein: CASSWDRQSYTF; CDR3 DNA: TGTGCCAGCAGCTGGGACAGGCAGAGCTACACCTTC; V gene: TRBV5-6; J gene: TRBJ1-2; clone size: NA; D gene: TRBD1
CDR3 protein: CASRAGTGTYGYTF; CDR3 DNA: TGTGCCAGCAGAGCCGGGACAGGGACCTATGGCTACACCTTC; V gene: TRBV6-5; J gene: TRBJ1-2; clone size: NA; D gene: TRBD1
CDR3 protein: CASSYSGVNTEAFF; CDR3 DNA: TGTGCCAGCAGTTACTCAGGGGTTAACACTGAAGCTTTCTTT; V gene: TRBV6-6; J gene: TRBJ1-1; clone size: NA; D gene: NA
CDR3 protein: CASSSPRGGLENTEAFF; CDR3 DNA: TGTGCCAGCAGCTCGCCCCGGGGGGGGTTAGAGAACACTGAAGCTTTCTTT; V gene: TRBV7-2; J gene: TRBJ1-1; clone size: once; D gene: NA
CDR3 protein: CASSQFGGELFF; CDR3 DNA: TGTGCCAGCAGCCAATTCGGGGGGGAGCTGTTTTTT; V gene: TRBV3-1/TRBV3-2; J gene: TRBJ2-2; clone size: few; D gene: NA
CDR3 protein: CASSPNLRQEEAFF; CDR3 DNA: TGTGCCAGCTCACCCAACTTAAGACAGGAGGAAGCTTTCTTT; V gene: TRBV18; J gene: TRBJ1-1; clone size: NA; D gene: NA
CDR3 protein: CASSGVSGMTDTQYF; CDR3 DNA: TGTGCCAGCAGTGGGGTGAGCGGGATGACAGATACGCAGTATTTT; V gene: TRBV2; J gene: TRBJ2-3; clone size: once; D gene: TRBD2
CDR3 protein: CSVAYPGLAGGPYNEQFF; CDR3 DNA: TGCAGCGTTGCCTACCCGGGACTAGCGGGAGGGCCATACAATGAGCAGTTCTTC; V gene: TRBV29-1; J gene: TRBJ2-1; clone size: NA; D gene: TRBD2
CDR3 protein: CTSSQAFSGNTIYF; CDR3 DNA: TGCACCAGCAGCCAAGCGTTCTCTGGAAACACCATATATTTT; V gene: TRBV1; J gene: TRBJ1-3; clone size: NA; D gene: NA
CDR3 protein: CASSFGLAGAYTDTQYF; CDR3 DNA: TGTGCCAGCAGCTTTGGACTAGCGGGAGCCTACACAGATACGCAGTATTTT; V gene: TRBV11-2; J gene: TRBJ2-3; clone size: NA; D gene: TRBD2
CDR3 protein: CAWSDTWTDTQYF; CDR3 DNA: TGTGCCTGGAGTGATACTTGGACAGATACGCAGTATTTT; V gene: TRBV30; J gene: TRBJ2-3; clone size: NA; D gene: NA
CDR3 protein: CASSLELGAATYEQYF; CDR3 DNA: TGTGCCAGCAGCTTAGAGTTGGGGGCAGCTACCTACGAGCAGTACTTC; V gene: TRBV11-2; J gene: TRBJ2-7; clone size: NA; D gene: NA
CDR3 protein: CASSARDRVNSATEAFF; CDR3 DNA: TGTGCCAGCAGCGCCCGGGACAGGGTAAATTCGGCCACTGAAGCTTTCTTT; V gene: TRBV9; J gene: TRBJ1-1; clone size: NA; D gene: TRBD1
CDR3 protein: CSVATYNEQFF; CDR3 DNA: TGCAGCGTTGCCACCTACAATGAGCAGTTCTTC; V gene: TRBV29-1; J gene: TRBJ2-1; clone size: NA; D gene: NA
CDR3 protein: CSVERVETQYF; CDR3 DNA: TGCAGCGTTGAGAGAGTCGAGACCCAGTACTTC; V gene: TRBV29-1; J gene: TRBJ2-5; clone size: NA; D gene: NA
CDR3 protein: CASSEVGGSQPQHF; CDR3 DNA: TGCGCCAGCAGCGAAGTAGGGGGCAGTCAGCCCCAGCATTTT; V gene: TRBV5-1; J gene: TRBJ1-5; clone size: NA; D gene: TRBD1
CDR3 protein: CASSQVFQGAFAWSPLHF; CDR3 DNA: TGCGCCAGCAGCCAAGTCTTCCAGGGGGCCTTTGCATGGTCACCCCTCCACTTT; V gene: TRBV4-1; J gene: TRBJ1-6; clone size: NA; D gene: TRBD1
CDR3 protein: CASSGTTGETGELFF; CDR3 DNA: TGTGCCAGCAGTGGGACTACCGGCGAGACCGGGGAGCTGTTTTTT; V gene: TRBV2; J gene: TRBJ2-2; clone size: NA; D gene: NA
CDR3 protein: CASSTGNIGLYGYTF; CDR3 DNA: TGCGCCAGCAGCACCGGGAACATAGGCCTCTATGGCTACACCTTC; V gene: TRBV5-1; J gene: TRBJ1-2; clone size: NA; D gene: NA
CDR3 protein: CSVGTDSGNTIYF; CDR3 DNA: TGCAGCGTTGGGACAGACTCTGGAAACACCATATATTTT; V gene: TRBV29-1; J gene: TRBJ1-3; clone size: NA; D gene: NA
CDR3 protein: CATTLGTPSYTQYF; CDR3 DNA: TGTGCCACCACCCTCGGGACTCCCTCGTATACGCAGTATTTT; V gene: TRBV24-1; J gene: TRBJ2-3; clone size: NA; D gene: NA
CDR3 protein: CASSLALGQGANEAFF; CDR3 DNA: TGTGCCAGCAGCTTGGCCCTAGGACAGGGGGCGAATGAAGCTTTCTTT; V gene: TRBV5-6; J gene: TRBJ1-1; clone size: NA; D gene: TRBD1
CDR3 protein: CASSGGLAGGYYEQYF; CDR3 DNA: TGTGCCAGCAGTGGGGGTCTTGCGGGAGGGTATTACGAGCAGTACTTC; V gene: TRBV6-1; J gene: TRBJ2-7; clone size: NA; D gene: TRBD2
CDR3 protein: CASSPGTGNQPQHF; CDR3 DNA: TGTGCCAGCTCACCAGGGACAGGCAATCAGCCCCAGCATTTT; V gene: TRBV18; J gene: TRBJ1-5; clone size: NA; D gene: TRBD1
CDR3 protein: CATSDRTGTDTQYF; CDR3 DNA: TGTGCCACCAGTGATAGGACAGGGACGGATACGCAGTATTTT; V gene: TRBV24-1; J gene: TRBJ2-3; clone size: once; D gene: TRBD1
CDR3 protein: CATSSIAGGSTDTQYF; CDR3 DNA: TGTGCCACCAGTTCCATAGCGGGAGGAAGCACAGATACGCAGTATTTT; V gene: TRBV24-1; J gene: TRBJ2-3; clone size: once; D gene: TRBD2
CDR3 protein: CASSLGTGTGELFF; CDR3 DNA: TGTGCCAGCAGCTTGGGGACAGGGACCGGGGAGCTGTTTTTT; V gene: TRBV5-6; J gene: TRBJ2-2; clone size: few; D gene: TRBD1
CDR3 protein: CASSENGGIQPQHF; CDR3 DNA: TGTGCCAGCAGTGAAAATGGAGGGATTCAGCCCCAGCATTTT; V gene: TRBV6-1; J gene: TRBJ1-5; clone size: NA; D gene: NA
CDR3 protein: CASSQGRYDTEAFF; CDR3 DNA: TGCGCCAGCAGCCAAGGGAGGTACGACACTGAAGCTTTCTTT; V gene: TRBV4-3; J gene: TRBJ1-1; clone size: NA; D gene: NA
CDR3 protein: CASSRDRAPYEQYF; CDR3 DNA: TGTGCCAGCAGTAGGGACAGGGCCCCCTACGAGCAGTACTTC; V gene: TRBV6-5; J gene: TRBJ2-7; clone size: NA; D gene: TRBD1
CDR3 protein: CASSDRLSNYGYTF; CDR3 DNA: TGCGCCAGCAGCGACAGGCTATCTAACTATGGCTACACCTTC; V gene: TRBV5-1; J gene: TRBJ1-2; clone size: NA; D gene: NA
CDR3 protein: CASSIRGNTIYF; CDR3 DNA: TGTGCCAGTAGTATACGGGGAAACACCATATATTTT; V gene: TRBV19; J gene: TRBJ1-3; clone size: NA; D gene: NA
CDR3 protein: CASSPGHGGTDTQYF; CDR3 DNA: TGCGCCAGCAGCCCAGGCCACGGGGGCACAGATACGCAGTATTTT; V gene: TRBV4-1; J gene: TRBJ2-3; clone size: NA; D gene: NA
CDR3 protein: CAISESTVLAGYNEQFF; CDR3 DNA: TGTGCCATCAGTGAGTCGACGGTTCTAGCGGGCTACAATGAGCAGTTCTTC; V gene: TRBV10-3; J gene: TRBJ2-1; clone size: few; D gene: TRBD2
CDR3 protein: CASSDGARGLGQYF; CDR3 DNA: TGTGCCAGCAGTGATGGGGCTAGGGGTCTGGGGCAGTACTTC; V gene: TRBV6-1; J gene: TRBJ2-7; clone size: NA; D gene: NA
CDR3 protein: CASGGAGANVLTF; CDR3 DNA: TGTGCCAGCGGGGGGGCGGGGGCCAACGTCCTGACTTTC; V gene: TRBV5-4; J gene: TRBJ2-6; clone size: NA; D gene: NA
CDR3 protein: CASREQGVNTEAFF; CDR3 DNA: TGTGCCAGCAGAGAACAGGGCGTGAACACTGAAGCTTTCTTT; V gene: TRBV3-1/TRBV3-2; J gene: TRBJ1-1; clone size: NA; D gene: NA
CDR3 protein: CASSRGQPGLGNTIYF; CDR3 DNA: TGTGCCAGCAGCCGCGGACAGCCCGGACTCGGAAACACCATATATTTT; V gene: TRBV28; J gene: TRBJ1-3; clone size: NA; D gene: NA